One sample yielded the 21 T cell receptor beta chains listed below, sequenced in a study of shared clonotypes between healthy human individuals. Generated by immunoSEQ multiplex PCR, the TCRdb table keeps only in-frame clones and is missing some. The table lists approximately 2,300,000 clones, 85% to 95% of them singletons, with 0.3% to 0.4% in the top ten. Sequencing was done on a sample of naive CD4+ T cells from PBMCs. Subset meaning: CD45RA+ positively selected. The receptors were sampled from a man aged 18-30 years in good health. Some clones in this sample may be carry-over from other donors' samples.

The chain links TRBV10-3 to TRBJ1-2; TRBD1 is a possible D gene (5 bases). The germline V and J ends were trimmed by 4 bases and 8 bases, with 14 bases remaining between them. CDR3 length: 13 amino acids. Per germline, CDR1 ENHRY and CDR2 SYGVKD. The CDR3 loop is CAISGGADRGYTF. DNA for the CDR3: TGTGCCATCAGTGGAGGGGCCGATAGAGGCTACACCTTC.

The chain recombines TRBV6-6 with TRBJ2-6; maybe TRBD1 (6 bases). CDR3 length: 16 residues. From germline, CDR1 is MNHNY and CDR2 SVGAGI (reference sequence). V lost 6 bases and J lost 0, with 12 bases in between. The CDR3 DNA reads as TGTGCCAGCAGAAAACAGGGAAGCTCTGGGGCCAACGTCCTGACTTTC. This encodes CASRKQGSSGANVLTF.

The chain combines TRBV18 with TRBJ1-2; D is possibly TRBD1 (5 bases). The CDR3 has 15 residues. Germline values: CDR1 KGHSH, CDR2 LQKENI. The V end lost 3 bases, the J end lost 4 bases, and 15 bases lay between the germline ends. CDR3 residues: CASSPTKGQGYGYTF. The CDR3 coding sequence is TGTGCCAGCTCACCGACAAAGGGGCAGGGCTATGGCTACACCTTC.

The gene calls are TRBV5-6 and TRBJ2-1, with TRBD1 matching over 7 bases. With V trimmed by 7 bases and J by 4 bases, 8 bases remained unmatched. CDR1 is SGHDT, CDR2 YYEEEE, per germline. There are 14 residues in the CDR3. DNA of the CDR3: TGTGCCAGCGGAACAGGGGCCCGTTACAATGAGCAGTTCTTC. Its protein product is CASGTGARYNEQFF.

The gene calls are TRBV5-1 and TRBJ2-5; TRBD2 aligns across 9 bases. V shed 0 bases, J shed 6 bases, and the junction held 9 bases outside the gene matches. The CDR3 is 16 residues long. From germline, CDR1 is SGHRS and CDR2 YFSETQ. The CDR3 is CASSLASAGGLKTQYF. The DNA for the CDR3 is TGCGCCAGCAGCTTGGCGTCCGCGGGAGGGCTAAAGACCCAGTACTTC.

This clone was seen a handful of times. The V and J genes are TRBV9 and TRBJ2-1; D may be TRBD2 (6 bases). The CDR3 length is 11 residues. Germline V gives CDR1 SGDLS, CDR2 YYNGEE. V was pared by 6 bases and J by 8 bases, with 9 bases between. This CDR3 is CASTSGDEQFF. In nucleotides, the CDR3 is TGTGCCAGCACCTCGGGAGATGAGCAGTTCTTC.

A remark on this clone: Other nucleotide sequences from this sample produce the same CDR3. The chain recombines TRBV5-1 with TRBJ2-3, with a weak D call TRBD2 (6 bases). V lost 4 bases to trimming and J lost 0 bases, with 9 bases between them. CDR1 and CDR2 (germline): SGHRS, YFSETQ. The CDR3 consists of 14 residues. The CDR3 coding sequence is TGCGCCAGCAGCCCCGGGACTAGCACAGATACGCAGTATTTT. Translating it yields CASSPGTSTDTQYF.

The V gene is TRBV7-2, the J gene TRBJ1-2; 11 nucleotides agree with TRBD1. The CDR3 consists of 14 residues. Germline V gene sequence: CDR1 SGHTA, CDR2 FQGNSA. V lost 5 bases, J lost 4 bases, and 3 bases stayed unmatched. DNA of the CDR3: TGTGCCAGCAGCCCGGACAGGGGGCTCTATGGCTACACCTTC. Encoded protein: CASSPDRGLYGYTF.

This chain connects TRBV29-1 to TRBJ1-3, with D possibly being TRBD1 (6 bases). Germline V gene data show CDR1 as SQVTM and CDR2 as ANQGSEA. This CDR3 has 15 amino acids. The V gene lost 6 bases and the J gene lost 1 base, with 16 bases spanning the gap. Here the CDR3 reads CSVRARGRSGNTIYF. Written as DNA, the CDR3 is TGCAGCGTCCGAGCCAGGGGCAGGTCTGGAAACACCATATATTTT.

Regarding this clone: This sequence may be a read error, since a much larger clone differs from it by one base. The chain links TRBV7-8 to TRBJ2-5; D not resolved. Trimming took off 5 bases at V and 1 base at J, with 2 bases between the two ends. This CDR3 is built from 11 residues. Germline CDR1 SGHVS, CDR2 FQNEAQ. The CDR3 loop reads CASSAQETQYF. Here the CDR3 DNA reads TGTGCCAGCAGCGCCCAAGAGACCCAGTACTTC.

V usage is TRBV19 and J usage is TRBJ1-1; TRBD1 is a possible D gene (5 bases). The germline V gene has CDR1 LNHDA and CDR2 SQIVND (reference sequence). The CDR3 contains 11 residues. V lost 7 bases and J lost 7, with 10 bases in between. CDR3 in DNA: TGTGCCAGTACCCTCGGGGGTGAAGCTTTCTTT. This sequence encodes CASTLGGEAFF. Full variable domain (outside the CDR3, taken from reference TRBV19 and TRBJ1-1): DGGITQSPKYLFRKEGQNVTLSCEQNLNHDAMYWYRQDPGQGLRLIYYSQIVNDFQKGDIAEGYSVSREKKESFPLTVTSAQKNPTAFYLCASTLGGEAFFGQGTRLTVV.

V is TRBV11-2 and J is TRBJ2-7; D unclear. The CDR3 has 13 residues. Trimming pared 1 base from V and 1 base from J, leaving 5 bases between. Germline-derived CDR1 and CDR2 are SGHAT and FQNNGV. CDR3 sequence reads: CASSLVRSYEQYF. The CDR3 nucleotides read TGTGCCAGCAGCTTAGTTCGGTCCTACGAGCAGTACTTC.

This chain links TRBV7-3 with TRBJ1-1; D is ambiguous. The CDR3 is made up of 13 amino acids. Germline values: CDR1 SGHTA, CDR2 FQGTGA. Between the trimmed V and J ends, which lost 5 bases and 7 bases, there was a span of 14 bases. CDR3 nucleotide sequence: TGTGCCAGCAGCATTGGACGGAGCTTTGAAGCTTTCTTT. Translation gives CASSIGRSFEAFF.

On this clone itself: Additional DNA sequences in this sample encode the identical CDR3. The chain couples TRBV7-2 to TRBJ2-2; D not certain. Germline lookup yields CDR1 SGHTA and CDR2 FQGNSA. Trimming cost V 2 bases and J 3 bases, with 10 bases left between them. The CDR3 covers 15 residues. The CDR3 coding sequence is TGTGCCAGCAGCTTACTTTTAGCCGACACCGGGGAGCTGTTTTTT. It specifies CASSLLLADTGELFF.

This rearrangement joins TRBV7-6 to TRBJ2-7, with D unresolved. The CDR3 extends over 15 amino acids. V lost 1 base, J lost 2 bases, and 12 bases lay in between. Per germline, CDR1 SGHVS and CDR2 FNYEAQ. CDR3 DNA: TGTGCCAGCAGCTTAGGGCCCTACCCCACCTACGAGCAGTACTTC. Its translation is CASSLGPYPTYEQYF. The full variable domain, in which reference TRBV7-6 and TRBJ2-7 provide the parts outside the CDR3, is GAGVSQSPRYKVTKRGQDVALRCDPISGHVSLYWYRQALGQGPEFLTYFNYEAQQDKSGLPNDRFSAERPEGSISTLTIQRTEQRDSAMYRCASSLGPYPTYEQYFGPGTRLTVT.

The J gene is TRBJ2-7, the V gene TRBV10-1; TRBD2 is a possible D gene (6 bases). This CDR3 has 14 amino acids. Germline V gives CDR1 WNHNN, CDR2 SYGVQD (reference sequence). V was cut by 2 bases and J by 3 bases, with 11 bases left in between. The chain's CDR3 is CASSEGLAYYEQYF. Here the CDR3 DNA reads TGCGCCAGCAGTGAGGGCCTAGCGTACTACGAGCAGTACTTC.

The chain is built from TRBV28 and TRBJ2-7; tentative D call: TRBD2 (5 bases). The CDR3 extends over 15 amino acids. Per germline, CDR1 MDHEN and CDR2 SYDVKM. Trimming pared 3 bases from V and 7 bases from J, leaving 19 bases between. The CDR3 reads CASSLVPQNRGEQYF. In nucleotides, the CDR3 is TGTGCCAGCAGTTTGGTGCCCCAAAATCGGGGTGAGCAGTACTTC.

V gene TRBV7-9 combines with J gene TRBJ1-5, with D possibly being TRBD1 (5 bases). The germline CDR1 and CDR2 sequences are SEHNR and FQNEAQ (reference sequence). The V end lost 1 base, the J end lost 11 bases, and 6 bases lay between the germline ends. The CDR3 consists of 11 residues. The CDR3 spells CASSLEGTQHF. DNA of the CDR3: TGTGCCAGCAGCTTAGAGGGGACCCAGCATTTT.

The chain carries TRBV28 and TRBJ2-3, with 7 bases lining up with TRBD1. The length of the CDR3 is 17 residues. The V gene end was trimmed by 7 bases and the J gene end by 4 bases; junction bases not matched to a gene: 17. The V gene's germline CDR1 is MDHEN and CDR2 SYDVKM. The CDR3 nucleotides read TGTGCCAGCACCCCCCGCTCGGGACAGCGGAGAGCAGATACGCAGTATTTT. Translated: CASTPRSGQRRADTQYF.

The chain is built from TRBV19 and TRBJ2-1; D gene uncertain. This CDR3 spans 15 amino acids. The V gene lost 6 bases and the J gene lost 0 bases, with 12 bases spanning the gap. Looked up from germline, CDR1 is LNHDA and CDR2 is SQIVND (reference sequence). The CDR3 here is CASRAVFSSYNEQFF. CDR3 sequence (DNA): TGTGCCAGTAGGGCGGTCTTCAGCTCCTACAATGAGCAGTTCTTC.

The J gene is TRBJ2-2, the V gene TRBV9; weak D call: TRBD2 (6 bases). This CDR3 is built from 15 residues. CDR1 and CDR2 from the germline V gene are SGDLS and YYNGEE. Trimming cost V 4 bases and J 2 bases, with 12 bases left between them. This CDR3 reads CASSRVGGNTGELFF. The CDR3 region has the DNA TGTGCCAGCAGCCGCGTGGGGGGAAACACCGGGGAGCTGTTTTTT.